This is a list of T cell receptor beta chains from one sample in a study of molecular identifiers for immune sequencing clone quantification. Via MiXCR, TCRdb re-called the PCR reads, giving one row per CDR3 protein. The sample includes 50,000 to 65,000 distinct CDR3 sequences, roughly 24% of them seen just once. The sample taken for sequencing was naive CD8+ T cells from blood, with Jurkat cell RNA spiked in. The receptors shown here come from a human donor in good health. Some libraries in this study had Jurkat cell RNA spiked in. Both conserved end residues are trimmed from each CDR3. Fields, in order: J gene, V gene, clone size, D gene, CDR3 protein. The D gene is left open where the match is weak. The size of a clone is reported for some rows only, either as once, few or many, or as a class for expanded clones.

j_call: TRBJ2-5
v_call: TRBV7-6
clone_size: many
d_call: TRBD1
cdr3_aa: ASSPGQGEETQY

j_call: TRBJ1-6
v_call: TRBV12-3/TRBV12-4
clone_size: -
d_call: -
cdr3_aa: VSSLAAPSGATLH

j_call: TRBJ2-5
v_call: TRBV14
clone_size: many
d_call: -
cdr3_aa: ASSHARDIQETQY

j_call: TRBJ1-1
v_call: TRBV19
clone_size: many
d_call: -
cdr3_aa: ASSTGPVNTEAF

j_call: TRBJ1-2
v_call: TRBV28
clone_size: many
d_call: -
cdr3_aa: ASSFLSRTALYGYT

j_call: TRBJ1-4
v_call: TRBV20-1
clone_size: many
d_call: -
cdr3_aa: SANGAEKLF

j_call: TRBJ2-3
v_call: TRBV24-1
clone_size: many
d_call: TRBD2
cdr3_aa: ATSGAPPGLADTDTQY

j_call: TRBJ2-1
v_call: TRBV28
clone_size: many
d_call: -
cdr3_aa: ASGRLMDEQF

j_call: TRBJ2-7
v_call: TRBV13
clone_size: many
d_call: -
cdr3_aa: ASSLGQGTYEQY

j_call: TRBJ2-7
v_call: TRBV27
clone_size: many
d_call: -
cdr3_aa: ASSLGGKANEQY

j_call: TRBJ2-7
v_call: TRBV4-2
clone_size: many
d_call: TRBD2
cdr3_aa: ASSQPSGSIYEQY

j_call: TRBJ2-7
v_call: TRBV6-4
clone_size: few
d_call: -
cdr3_aa: ASSEGIADEQY

j_call: TRBJ2-6
v_call: TRBV4-3
clone_size: many
d_call: TRBD1
cdr3_aa: ASSQESQGANFGANVLT

j_call: TRBJ2-7
v_call: TRBV5-1
clone_size: many
d_call: TRBD1
cdr3_aa: ASSPGQGDEQY

j_call: TRBJ2-2
v_call: TRBV23-1
clone_size: -
d_call: -
cdr3_aa: DSSFNFGQGRTPGSCF

j_call: TRBJ2-7
v_call: TRBV20-1
clone_size: many
d_call: -
cdr3_aa: SARVGGAKSYEQY

j_call: TRBJ1-6
v_call: TRBV2
clone_size: -
d_call: -
cdr3_aa: ASRTEGADNSPLH

j_call: TRBJ2-7
v_call: TRBV27
clone_size: few
d_call: TRBD2
cdr3_aa: ASSLGASGSEQY

j_call: TRBJ1-1
v_call: TRBV7-9
clone_size: many
d_call: -
cdr3_aa: ASSPTLLDTEAF

j_call: TRBJ2-7
v_call: TRBV29-1
clone_size: many
d_call: -
cdr3_aa: SVEGNMGGPDYEQY

j_call: TRBJ1-1
v_call: TRBV27
clone_size: many
d_call: -
cdr3_aa: ASRRGLNTEAF

j_call: TRBJ1-2
v_call: TRBV3-1
clone_size: many
d_call: -
cdr3_aa: ASSQTSRDRSNYGYT

j_call: TRBJ2-7
v_call: TRBV4-1
clone_size: many
d_call: -
cdr3_aa: ASSPKGSGGYEQY

j_call: TRBJ1-4
v_call: TRBV7-9
clone_size: many
d_call: -
cdr3_aa: ASSFRAATNEKLF

j_call: TRBJ2-7
v_call: TRBV6-5
clone_size: -
d_call: -
cdr3_aa: VSSHSGAEQY

j_call: TRBJ2-2
v_call: TRBV28
clone_size: many
d_call: -
cdr3_aa: ASNPNTGINTGELF

j_call: TRBJ1-4
v_call: TRBV6-5
clone_size: many
d_call: -
cdr3_aa: ASSRDGPNEKLF

j_call: TRBJ2-3
v_call: TRBV3-1
clone_size: -
d_call: -
cdr3_aa: ASSPFLGGLGADTQY

j_call: TRBJ2-7
v_call: TRBV7-9
clone_size: many
d_call: -
cdr3_aa: ASSPPDRLEQY

j_call: TRBJ2-7
v_call: TRBV6-5
clone_size: many
d_call: -
cdr3_aa: ASSDGIIHEQY

j_call: TRBJ2-4
v_call: TRBV6-2/TRBV6-3
clone_size: many
d_call: -
cdr3_aa: ASSYLRGDEVKNIQY

j_call: TRBJ2-1
v_call: TRBV6-2/TRBV6-3
clone_size: -
d_call: -
cdr3_aa: ASSYSMRRASYNEQF

j_call: TRBJ2-3
v_call: TRBV21-1
clone_size: -
d_call: -
cdr3_aa: ASSNGQGFGGTDTQY